The subject of this entry is one T cell receptor (beta chain). The junction does not match germline at one end; this may be a read error. TCRdb used MiXCR to reprocess the 5' RACE reads, holding one entry per CDR3 protein. The table lists just under 350,000 distinct CDR3 sequences, 14% to 15% of them singletons, with 1.1% in the top ten. The data were taken from a study of CD8 T cells in ankylosing spondylitis. CDR3 length: 14 amino acids. The TCR was taken from a male donor with ankylosing spondylitis or in good health (not recorded which). The material sequenced was blood, either unsorted or a sorted T cell fraction (not recorded which). The chain combines TRBV12-3 or TRBV12-4 with TRBJ2-2; D is unresolved. The CDR3 coding sequence is TGTACCAGCAGTTTTAAGATAAACACCGGGGAGCTGTTTTTT. It codes for CTSSFKINTGELFF.